Below are 10 T cell receptor beta chains sequenced from a single sample in a study of beta chain features in type 1 diabetes. Expressed TCRB transcripts got sequenced, as all isolated RNA was reverse transcribed. Assay used: immunoSEQ multiplex PCR; TCRdb lists only in-frame clones, some missing. The table shows about 450,000 clones, with about an eighth occurring only once. Sequencing was carried out using naive CD4+ T cells from blood. These receptors all stem from a woman younger than 30 in good health.

This clone was seen a handful of times. V usage is TRBV7-9 and J usage is TRBJ1-3; D gene uncertain. The CDR3 has 17 amino acids. The germline V gene encodes CDR1 SEHNR and CDR2 FQNEAQ (reference sequence). The V and J ends lost 1 base and 0 bases respectively, with 13 bases between them. In nucleotides, the CDR3 is TGTGCCAGCAGCTTAGGAGCTGGGGATCCCTCTGGAAACACCATATATTTT. Translation gives CASSLGAGDPSGNTIYF.

A few counts support this clone. The rearrangement joins TRBV6-6 to TRBJ2-3; possible D gene TRBD2, 7 bases. CDR1 is MNHNY and CDR2 is SVGAGI in the germline V gene (reference sequence). The V end was cut by 5 bases, the J end by 1 base, with 13 bases between. The length of the CDR3 is 15 residues. CDR3 residues: CASSTRGGRTDTQYF. The CDR3 DNA reads TGTGCCAGCAGTACCCGCGGGGGCCGCACAGATACGCAGTATTTT.

The chain has TRBV4-2 and TRBJ2-3, with 9 bases matching TRBD2. The CDR3 totals 15 residues. V lost 4 bases, J lost 1 base, and 3 bases stayed unmatched. Germline CDR1 LGHNA, CDR2 YNFKEQ. CDR3 sequence: CASSLSGGGTDTQYF. Here the CDR3 DNA reads TGTGCCAGCAGCCTTAGCGGGGGCGGCACAGATACGCAGTATTTT.

V and J are TRBV29-1 and TRBJ2-1, with 10 bases fitting TRBD1. The length of the CDR3 is 14 residues. Losses at the gene ends were 7 bases for V and 10 bases for J; bases not matched to a gene: 13. CDR1 and CDR2 from the germline V gene are SQVTM and ANQGSEA. The CDR3 here is CSALRQGARIEQFF. Written as DNA, the CDR3 is TGCAGCGCCCTCCGACAGGGGGCGAGGATCGAGCAGTTCTTC.

This clone turned up a few times. This chain uses TRBV4-1 with TRBJ1-6, with TRBD1 identical over 8 bases. Germline CDR1 reads MGHRA; CDR2 reads YSYEKL. Trimming took 2 bases from V and 8 from J; bases not matched to a gene: 14. The CDR3 is 18 residues long. CDR3 nucleotides: TGCGCCAGCAGCCAACTGACACCCGGGACAGGAAAGGATTCACCCCTCCACTTT. It codes for CASSQLTPGTGKDSPLHF.

This clone was counted a few times. The rearrangement uses TRBV2 and TRBJ2-4; unclear D gene. Germline assignment: CDR1 SNHLY and CDR2 FYNNEI. The CDR3 has 14 residues. Deletions cut 7 bases from V and 0 bases from J, with 10 bases between. The CDR3 bases are TGTGCCAGCAACAGCAAACTAGCCAAAAACATTCAGTACTTC. The encoded protein is CASNSKLAKNIQYF.

This clone has only a few counts. The V call is TRBV28, the J call TRBJ1-2; D call uncertain. This CDR3 comprises 13 residues. V gave up 3 bases and J gave up 5 bases, with 10 bases separating them. Germline assignment: CDR1 MDHEN and CDR2 SYDVKM. CDR3: CASSLFAGYGYTF. The CDR3 region has the DNA TGTGCCAGCAGTTTGTTTGCGGGGTATGGCTACACCTTC.

This chain joins TRBV7-2 and TRBJ2-6, with D possibly matching TRBD2 (6 bases). Trimming removed 4 bases at V and 7 bases at J, with 17 bases between. The CDR3 sequence is 16 residues long. In germline, CDR1 is SGHTA, CDR2 FQGNSA. The CDR3 spells CASSSRRGSGANVLTF. CDR3 in DNA: TGTGCCAGCAGCTCCCGTCGGGGGAGTGGAGCCAACGTCCTGACTTTC. The complete variable domain, with remaining parts taken from reference TRBV7-2 and TRBJ2-6, reads GAGVSQSPSNKVTEKGKDVELRCDPISGHTALYWYRQSLGQGLEFLIYFQGNSAPDKSGLPSDRFSAERTGGSVSTLTIQRTQQEDSAVYLCASSSRRGSGANVLTFGAGSRLTVL.

This clone was seen only a few times. The chain joins TRBV10-3 to TRBJ1-1, with D tentatively TRBD1 (6 bases). V was pared by 3 bases and J by 3 bases, with 14 bases between. This CDR3 contains 15 residues. The germline V gene has CDR1 ENHRY and CDR2 SYGVKD. CDR3 sequence: CAISDPNRVDTEAFF. CDR3 nucleotide sequence: TGTGCCATCAGTGATCCTAACAGGGTGGACACTGAAGCTTTCTTT.

This clone was seen only a few times. The chain has TRBV5-1 and TRBJ2-2; 8 bases map to TRBD2. The trim removed 3 bases at V and 6 bases at J, leaving 4 bases unmatched. CDR1 and CDR2 (germline): SGHRS, YFSETQ. The CDR3 sequence is 14 residues long. The CDR3 here is CASSSGLEAGELFF. CDR3 in DNA: TGCGCCAGCAGCTCGGGACTAGAGGCCGGGGAGCTGTTTTTT.